This T cell receptor (beta chain) comes out of a study of vaccination effects on CD4 cells after COVID-19. Regarding the study as a whole: The study enrolled few convalescent patients and sampled no early post-infection timepoints. Marked clonal contraction of both clone types appeared late after vaccination.

Regarding this clone: Its cognate antigen is unknown.

The repertoire was sequenced with immunoSEQ multiplex PCR; TCRdb's copy has only in-frame clones and lacks some. The table has about 55,000 clones, roughly 70% seen once. Sequencing in the ViraFEST assay came after antigen-specific CD4+ T cells had been expanded with viral peptide pools, which were used to stimulate PBMC. An approximately ten-day culture period preceded the isolation of CD4+ T cells. The study found no prior SARS-CoV-2 infection in the vaccine recipients, who tested negative for nucleocapsid antibodies. Culturing of 1.5 million to 2 million PBMC per well took place with approximately 10 IU/ml IL-2 and approximately 9.9 ug/ml peptides. The CDR3 spans 13 residues. Trimming cost V 2 bases and J 3 bases; bases outside gene matches: 4. The germline CDR1 and CDR2 sequences are GTSNPN and SVGIG (reference sequence).

The chain links TRBV30 to TRBJ2-7; the match to TRBD2 covers 7 bases. The receptor comes from a human donor who received a COVID-19 vaccine. Sequencing used CD4+ T cells from PBMCs cultured with SARS-CoV-2 spike peptides, obtained before COVID-19 vaccination. The CDR3 nucleotides read TGTGCCTGGAGTCGGGGAGGGGACTACGAGCAGTACTTC. This encodes CAWSRGGDYEQYF.